These 22 T cell receptor beta chains were all obtained from the same sample, sequenced in a study of T cell repertoires in cytomegalovirus infection. Their recognized antigens are unknown. TCRdb ran MiXCR on the reads and lists one entry per CDR3 protein. In the table there are approximately 260,000 distinct CDR3 sequences, approximately 22% of which are singletons. Sequenced material: cultured PBMCs, taken from culture after CMV antigen stimulation. These receptors all come from a human donor in good health (CMV status not recorded). Some clones in this sample may be carry-over from other donors' samples.

The rearrangement uses TRBV7-8 and TRBJ1-2, with D unclear. Germline CDR1 reads SGHVS; CDR2 reads FQNEAQ. V dropped 2 bases and J dropped 4 bases, with 5 bases sitting between them. The CDR3 loop spans 12 amino acids. CDR3 loop: CASSLTSYGYTF. CDR3 DNA: TGTGCCAGCAGCTTAACAAGCTATGGCTACACCTTC.

This clonotype showed up many times. The chain combines TRBV7-2 with TRBJ1-1; D ambiguous. The CDR3 sequence is 15 residues long. Germline-derived CDR1 and CDR2 are SGHTA and FQGNSA. Trimming removed 1 base at V and 0 bases at J, with 9 bases between. The CDR3 nucleotides read TGTGCCAGCAGCTTAGTCTCGGCCATGAACACTGAAGCTTTCTTT. Its protein is CASSLVSAMNTEAFF.

This chain links TRBV11-2 with TRBJ2-1, with TRBD2 as a possible D gene (5 bases). The CDR3 is 13 amino acids. With 6 bases removed from V and 9 bases from J, the gap between germline ends came to 15 bases. The germline V gene has CDR1 SGHAT and CDR2 FQNNGV. This CDR3 reads CASRLEIRGEQFF. The CDR3 coding sequence is TGTGCCAGCAGACTCGAAATTCGGGGTGAGCAGTTCTTC.

This clonotype was seen ten or more times. V and J are TRBV7-2 and TRBJ1-5; TRBD1 matches 10 bases. This CDR3 is 16 amino acids long. Trimming took 1 base from V and 5 from J; bases not matched to a gene: 5. The V gene's germline CDR1 is SGHTA and CDR2 FQGNSA. The CDR3 protein is CASSLVGQGTDQPQHF. Written as DNA, the CDR3 is TGTGCCAGCAGCTTAGTGGGACAGGGGACGGATCAGCCCCAGCATTTT.

This clonotype has a count of ten or more. V usage is TRBV7-8 and J usage is TRBJ2-1, with 9 bases matching TRBD2. V lost 4 bases, J lost 6 bases, and 7 bases stayed unmatched. This CDR3 is 15 amino acids long. Germline V gene data show CDR1 as SGHVS and CDR2 as FQNEAQ. The CDR3 region has the DNA TGTGCCAGCAGCTGGGGGACAGCGGGAGGCAATGAGCAGTTCTTC. This gives the protein CASSWGTAGGNEQFF.

This clonotype was picked up a small number of times. This chain uses TRBV6-5 with TRBJ1-1, with 9 bases fitting TRBD1. Germline V CDR1 and CDR2: MNHEY, SVGAGI. V lost 2 bases and J lost 7; bases outside the gene matches: 11. The CDR3 extends over 16 amino acids. The CDR3 sequence is CASSYVGQGKKNEAFF. CDR3 sequence (DNA): TGTGCCAGCAGTTACGTTGGACAGGGGAAGAAAAATGAAGCTTTCTTT.

This clonotype was recorded a few times. The V and J genes are TRBV7-9 and TRBJ2-1; unclear D gene. Trimming stripped 4 bases from V and 2 bases from J, with 15 bases between. The CDR3 runs 16 residues. The germline CDR1 and CDR2 sequences are SEHNR and FQNEAQ (reference sequence). DNA of the CDR3: TGTGCCAGCAGCTACCCCCTGGGTGAAGCCTACAATGAGCAGTTCTTC. Translation: CASSYPLGEAYNEQFF. Using reference TRBV7-9 and TRBJ2-1 for the parts outside the CDR3, the full variable domain is DTGVSQNPRHKITKRGQNVTFRCDPISEHNRLYWYRQTLGQGPEFLTYFQNEAQLEKSRLLSDRFSAERPKGSFSTLEIQRTEQGDSAMYLCASSYPLGEAYNEQFFGPGTRLTVL.

In its sample, this clonotype was seen many times. This chain joins TRBV7-3 and TRBJ2-6; D not resolved. Trimming removed 2 bases at V and 4 bases at J, with 3 bases between. The V gene's germline CDR1 is SGHTA and CDR2 FQGTGA. This CDR3 spans 13 amino acids. CDR3: CASSLPGANVLTF. The CDR3 nucleotides read TGTGCCAGCAGCTTACCCGGGGCCAACGTCCTGACTTTC.

This clonotype was observed many times. The chain joins TRBV7-2 to TRBJ1-4; 7 nucleotides line up with TRBD1. The CDR3 is 15 residues long. The ends lost 5 bases at V and 3 bases at J; junction bases unmatched: 6. Germline values: CDR1 SGHTA, CDR2 FQGNSA. CDR3 DNA sequence: TGTGCCAGCAGCCGCCGGGACAGCTCTAATGAAAAACTGTTTTTT. It encodes CASSRRDSSNEKLFF.

This clonotype occurred many times. This chain uses TRBV7-2 with TRBJ1-1, with TRBD1 matching over 8 bases. The CDR3 is 15 amino acids. V dropped 5 bases and J dropped 6; count of bases not matched to a gene: 11. CDR1 SGHTA and CDR2 FQGNSA come from the germline V gene. The CDR3 bases are TGTGCCAGCAGCACGAGGACAGGGCTTAAGGCTGAAGCTTTCTTT. Protein: CASSTRTGLKAEAFF.

This clonotype has ten or more counts. V usage is TRBV7-3 and J usage is TRBJ1-2, with D perhaps matching TRBD1 (6 bases). CDR1 and CDR2 (germline): SGHTA, FQGTGA. Trimming pared 5 bases from V and 5 bases from J, leaving 18 bases between. The CDR3 runs to 15 residues. In nucleotides, the CDR3 is TGTGCCAGCAGCAACCAACCTGGGGGGCAATATGGCTACACCTTC. As protein: CASSNQPGGQYGYTF.

This clonotype was counted between two and nine times. The gene calls are TRBV6-2 or TRBV6-3 and TRBJ1-5, with a tentative D call TRBD1 (5 bases). The CDR3 extends over 17 amino acids. Germline CDR1 and CDR2: MNHEY and SVGEGT. Trimming pared 0 bases from V and 5 bases from J, leaving 17 bases between. Here the CDR3 reads CASSYSILQATDQPQHF. Here the CDR3 DNA reads TGTGCCAGCAGTTACTCGATCCTACAGGCGACGGATCAGCCCCAGCATTTT.

This clonotype occurred a few times. The chain couples TRBV12-3 or TRBV12-4 to TRBJ2-1, with 8 nucleotides matching TRBD2. Trimming cost V 4 bases and J 8 bases; bases outside gene matches: 7. The CDR3 sequence is 14 residues long. CDR3 in amino acids: CASSYTGTSDEQFF. The CDR3 coding sequence is TGTGCCAGCAGTTACACCGGGACTAGTGATGAGCAGTTCTTC.

In its sample, this clonotype was seen a few times. The DNA for the CDR3 is TGTGCCACCATTGGACAGGATTTTACTGAAGCTTTCTTT. It is translated as CATIGQDFTEAFF. The chain has TRBV11-3 and TRBJ1-1, with TRBD1 matching 7 bases. The germline V gene encodes CDR1 SGHNT and CDR2 YENEEA. V lost 10 bases to trimming and J lost 5 bases; unmatched junction nucleotides: 10. The CDR3 totals 13 residues.

This clonotype occurred once. The V gene is TRBV19, the J gene TRBJ2-1; either TRBD1 or TRBD2 may fit D (5 bases each). This CDR3 region has 12 residues. V shed 10 bases and J shed 9 bases, with 16 bases lying between them. Germline V gives CDR1 LNHDA, CDR2 SQIVND (reference sequence). The CDR3 reads CATETTGTEQFF. DNA of the CDR3: TGTGCCACCGAGACAACCGGGACTGAGCAGTTCTTC.

The chain is built from TRBV19 and TRBJ2-1; 10 bases are a match to TRBD2. The V and J ends lost 6 bases and 8 bases, in that order; junction bases with no gene match: 10. Germline V lookup: CDR1 LNHDA, CDR2 SQIVND (reference sequence). The CDR3 has 15 amino acids. In DNA, the CDR3 is TGTGCCAGTAGGATGGTGCTAGCGGGAGTGTATGAGCAGTTCTTC. Translated: CASRMVLAGVYEQFF.

In its sample, this clonotype was seen a few times. The J gene is TRBJ2-1, the V gene TRBV29-1; D gene unclear. V lost 5 bases and J 5 bases, leaving 4 bases between the germline ends. Germline-derived CDR1 and CDR2 are SQVTM and ANQGSEA. There are 10 residues in the CDR3. CDR3 amino acids: CSVPDNEQFF. The CDR3 region has the DNA TGCAGCGTTCCCGACAATGAGCAGTTCTTC.

The chain is built from TRBV9 and TRBJ1-2; D may be TRBD1 (6 bases). The germline V gene encodes CDR1 SGDLS and CDR2 YYNGEE. The CDR3 loop spans 14 amino acids. The V end lost 3 bases, the J end lost 5 bases, and 14 bases lay between the germline ends. Written as DNA, the CDR3 is TGTGCCAGCAGCGGAGACCCGGGGGCGTATGGCTACACCTTC. The encoded protein is CASSGDPGAYGYTF.

This clonotype was seen ten or more times. Here the CDR3 DNA reads TGTGCCAGCAGGCGGACTAATTACAATGAGCAGTTCTTC. Encoded protein: CASRRTNYNEQFF. V usage is TRBV7-2 and J usage is TRBJ2-1, with D perhaps matching TRBD2 (6 bases). CDR1 SGHTA and CDR2 FQGNSA come from the germline V gene. This CDR3 contains 13 residues. V was shortened by 6 bases and J by 4 bases, with 10 bases between the two germline ends.

This clonotype was seen at least ten times. The CDR3 here is CASSLFGTGGSPLHF. CDR3 in DNA: TGTGCCAGCAGTTTATTCGGGACAGGGGGTTCACCCCTCCACTTT. The rearrangement links TRBV27 to TRBJ1-6; TRBD1 matches at 11 bases. This CDR3 has 15 residues. V lost 1 base and J lost 9; bases outside the gene matches: 2. Germline-derived CDR1 and CDR2 are MNHEY and SMNVEV (reference sequence).

This clonotype was recorded a few times. The chain recombines TRBV7-3 with TRBJ2-1, with 10 bases identical to TRBD2. Trimming removed 5 bases from V and 7 bases from J; junction bases left unmatched: 14. In germline, CDR1 is SGHTA, CDR2 FQGTGA. CDR3 length: 17 amino acids. The CDR3 here is CASSPSFTSGIKNEQFF. As DNA, the CDR3 is TGTGCCAGCAGCCCTTCCTTTACTAGCGGGATAAAGAATGAGCAGTTCTTC.

This clonotype was picked up many times. V and J are TRBV7-8 and TRBJ2-3; 7 bases line up with TRBD1. This CDR3 is built from 12 residues. CDR1 is SGHVS and CDR2 is FQNEAQ in the germline V gene. V shed 10 bases, J shed 5 bases, and the junction held 6 bases outside the gene matches. CDR3 nucleotides: TGTGCCACACAGGGGTTGAGAGATACGCAGTATTTT. This sequence encodes CATQGLRDTQYF.